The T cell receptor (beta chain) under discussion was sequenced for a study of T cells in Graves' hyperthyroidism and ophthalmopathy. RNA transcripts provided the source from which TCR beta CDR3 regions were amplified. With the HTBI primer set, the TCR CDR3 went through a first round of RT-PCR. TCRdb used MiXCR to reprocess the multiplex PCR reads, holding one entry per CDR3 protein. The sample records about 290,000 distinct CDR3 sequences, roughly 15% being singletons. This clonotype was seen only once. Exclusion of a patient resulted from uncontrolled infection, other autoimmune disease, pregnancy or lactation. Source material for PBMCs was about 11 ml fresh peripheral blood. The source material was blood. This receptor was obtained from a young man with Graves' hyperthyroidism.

CDR3 bases: TGTGCCAGCAGCCTAATAGGAGAATTCTATGGCTACACCTTC. Translated: CASSLIGEFYGYTF. The chain combines TRBV7-9 with TRBJ1-2; the D is unclear. This CDR3 has 14 amino acids. Deletions cut 5 bases from V and 4 bases from J, with 14 bases between. Germline V gene lookup returns CDR1 SEHNR and CDR2 FQNEAQ (reference sequence). The full variable domain, rest sourced from reference TRBV7-9 and TRBJ1-2, is DTGVSQNPRHKITKRGQNVTFRCDPISEHNRLYWYRQTLGQGPEFLTYFQNEAQLEKSRLLSDRFSAERPKGSFSTLEIQRTEQGDSAMYLCASSLIGEFYGYTFGSGTRLTVV.